This TCR beta chain was sequenced for a study of prognosis after radiotherapy for stage I lung cancer. The CDR3 runs to 12 residues. The germline CDR1 and CDR2 sequences are LNHDA and SQIVND (reference sequence). Trimming removed 8 bases from V and 5 bases from J, with 10 bases in between. With two-round multiplex PCR, TCR beta CDR3 sequences were amplified from genomic DNA. First-round PCR amplification was performed with primers specific to each TRBV and TRBJ gene. TCRdb used MiXCR to reprocess the multiplex PCR reads, holding one entry per CDR3 protein. The data show 45,000 to 70,000 distinct CDR3 sequences, around 27% seen once. This clonotype was counted at least ten times.

This chain joins TRBV19 and TRBJ1-5; possibly TRBD1 for D (6 bases). The starting material was PBMCs, obtained before or after stereotactic body radiation therapy (not recorded which). The receptor was isolated from a donor aged 50 or older with non-small cell lung cancer. The CDR3 nucleotides read TGTGCCAGTTCGGACAGTCATCAGCCCCAGCATTTT. This encodes CASSDSHQPQHF.